What follows is one T cell receptor (beta chain) and its context. Its cognate antigen has yet to be identified. Base quality data are lacking; no much larger clone is found one base away. Taken with the paper, the label for time point translates to: baseline before first vaccination. Vaccinee samples were obtained from the UK trials COV001 and COV002, which included a single-blind randomized controlled phase 2/3 trial of AZD1222 (ChAdOx1 nCoV-19) in healthy adults. Trial participant PBMC samples were collected at day 0 and day 28 after the second dose for TCRbeta chain sequencing. The CDR3 regions of human TCRbeta chains were analyzed by immunosequencing. In the paper's pipeline: Repertoire TCRs were matched against a reference library of SARS-CoV-2-specific TCRs generated with the MIRA antigen-specificity platform. Breadth was defined as the fraction of unique TCRs that were SARS-CoV-2-associated. Depth was defined as the fraction of total T cells that were SARS-CoV-2-associated. Using the MIRA data, every spike-specific TCR was mapped to the spike region that the TCR reacted to and assigned to either a CD4 or a CD8 class. Log10-transformed breadth and depth values were compared by one-way ANOVA with Sidak's multiple comparisons tests. TCRdb re-hosts the immuneACCESS table, in-frame sequences only. Its copies lack some clones; in the studies checked, an unresolved V gene accounts for under half of them, and the cause for the rest is not known. V and J calls plus clone size are reproduced from that table; the DNA served to infer D and trimming. The sample table contains roughly 120,000 clones; only one count was recorded for almost 90% of them. The top ten constitute approximately 10% of the sample.

The CDR3 contains 16 residues, cysteine and phenylalanine counted. Of all the DNA, just the CDR3 is kept, 48 bases in frame from base 1. The germline V gene supplies CDR1 KGHSH and CDR2 LQKENI. V is reduced by 1 base and J by 0 bases, leaving a spacing of 11 bases between them. This sample is part of a study of T cell responses to AZD1222 COVID-19 vaccine (TCRdb year 2021). The study in broad terms: AZD1222 recipients with second doses at about 4 weeks or about 12 weeks were pooled, because spike-specific TCR depth and breadth did not differ between schedules. TCR sequencing was performed for 230 to 250 trial participants, of whom about 200 were given two doses of AZD1222 and approximately 25 were given two doses of MenACWY control vaccine. Trial participants were enrolled by age into 18-55, 56-69 and 70-plus year subgroups, with around 150, 28 and 57 TCR-sequenced participants respectively.

Findings and caveats that apply to the study as a whole: Because no day 14 peak-response samples were available, the repertoires could be characterized only after the peak T cell response. A significant rise in spike-specific TCR breadth and depth was observed after two AZD1222 doses relative to day 0 and relative to MenACWY recipients. Vaccine-associated CD4 TCRs spanned the whole spike protein, with dominant responses in regions 160-218 and 743-854. Only 5 to 7 AZD1222 recipients were SARS-CoV-2 seropositive at baseline, limiting conclusions about previously exposed vaccinees. The 56-69-year group was small, and its depth increase did not reach significance, likely because of low power. Reportedly, close to half of the unique spike-specific TCRs recognized epitopes lying outside the regions that are mutated in the B.1.351 and B.1.1.7 variants. Participants were mostly white British, with more females than males. The authors suggested clonal diversity may have been underestimated.

The chain is made from TRBV18 and TRBJ2-3; 6 matching bases give a weak D call of TRBD2. The source is an adult in good health. Specimen: peripheral blood, collected on day 0 of AZD1222 vaccination. The nucleotide sequence reads TGTGCCAGCTCACCACGTCAGCGGGTCAGCACAGATACGCAGTATTTT. Protein translation: CASSPRQRVSTDTQYF.